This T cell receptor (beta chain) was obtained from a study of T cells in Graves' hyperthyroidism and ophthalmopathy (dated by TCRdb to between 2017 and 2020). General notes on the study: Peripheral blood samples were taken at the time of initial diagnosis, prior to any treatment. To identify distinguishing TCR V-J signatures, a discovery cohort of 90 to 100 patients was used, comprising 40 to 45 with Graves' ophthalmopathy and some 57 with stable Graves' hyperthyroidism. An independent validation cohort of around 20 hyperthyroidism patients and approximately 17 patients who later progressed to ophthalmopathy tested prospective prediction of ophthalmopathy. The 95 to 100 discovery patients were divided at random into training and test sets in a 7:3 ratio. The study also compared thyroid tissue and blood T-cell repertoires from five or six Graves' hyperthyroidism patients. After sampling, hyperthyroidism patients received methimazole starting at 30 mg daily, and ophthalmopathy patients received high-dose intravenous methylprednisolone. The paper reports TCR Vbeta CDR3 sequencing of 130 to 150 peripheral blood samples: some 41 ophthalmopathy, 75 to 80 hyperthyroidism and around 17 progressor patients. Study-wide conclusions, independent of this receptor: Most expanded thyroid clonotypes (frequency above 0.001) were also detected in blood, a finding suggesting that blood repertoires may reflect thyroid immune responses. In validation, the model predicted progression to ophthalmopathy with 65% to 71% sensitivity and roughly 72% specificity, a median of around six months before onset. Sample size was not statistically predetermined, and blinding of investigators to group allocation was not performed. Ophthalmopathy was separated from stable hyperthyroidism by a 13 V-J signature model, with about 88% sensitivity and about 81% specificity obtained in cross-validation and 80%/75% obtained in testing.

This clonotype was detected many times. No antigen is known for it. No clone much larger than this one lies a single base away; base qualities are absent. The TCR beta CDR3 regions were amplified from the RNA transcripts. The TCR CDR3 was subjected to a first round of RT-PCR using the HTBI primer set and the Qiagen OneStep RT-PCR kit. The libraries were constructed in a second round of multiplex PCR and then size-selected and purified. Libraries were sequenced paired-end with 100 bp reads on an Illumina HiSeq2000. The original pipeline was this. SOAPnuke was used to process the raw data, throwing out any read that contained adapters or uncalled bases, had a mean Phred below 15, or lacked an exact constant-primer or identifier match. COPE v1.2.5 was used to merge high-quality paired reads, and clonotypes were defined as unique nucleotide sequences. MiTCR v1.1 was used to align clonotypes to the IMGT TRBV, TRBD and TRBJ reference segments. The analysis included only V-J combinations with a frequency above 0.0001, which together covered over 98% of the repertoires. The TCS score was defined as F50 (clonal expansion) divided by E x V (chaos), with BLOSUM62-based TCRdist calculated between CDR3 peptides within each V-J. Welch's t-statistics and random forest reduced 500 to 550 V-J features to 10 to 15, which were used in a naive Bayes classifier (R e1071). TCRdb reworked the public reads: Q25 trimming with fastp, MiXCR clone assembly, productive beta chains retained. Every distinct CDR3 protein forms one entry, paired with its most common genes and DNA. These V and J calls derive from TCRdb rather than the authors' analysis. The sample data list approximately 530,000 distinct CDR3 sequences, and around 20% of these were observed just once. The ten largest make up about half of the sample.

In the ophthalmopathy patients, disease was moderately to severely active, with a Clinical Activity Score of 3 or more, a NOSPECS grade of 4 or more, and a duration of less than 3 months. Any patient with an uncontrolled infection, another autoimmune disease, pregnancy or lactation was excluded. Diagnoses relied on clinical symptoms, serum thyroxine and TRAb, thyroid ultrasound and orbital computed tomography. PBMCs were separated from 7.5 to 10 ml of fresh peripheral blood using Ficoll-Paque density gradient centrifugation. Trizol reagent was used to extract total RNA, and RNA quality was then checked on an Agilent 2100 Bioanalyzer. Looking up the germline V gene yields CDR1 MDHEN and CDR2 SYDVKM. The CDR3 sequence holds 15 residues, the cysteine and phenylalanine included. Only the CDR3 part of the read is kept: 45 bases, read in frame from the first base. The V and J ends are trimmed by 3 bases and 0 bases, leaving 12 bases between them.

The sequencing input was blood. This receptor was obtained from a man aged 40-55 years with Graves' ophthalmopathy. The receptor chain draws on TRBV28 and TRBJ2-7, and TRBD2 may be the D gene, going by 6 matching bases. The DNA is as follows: TGTGCCAGCAGTTTTTCTAGCGACAGCTCCTACGAGCAGTACTTC. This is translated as CASSFSSDSSYEQYF.